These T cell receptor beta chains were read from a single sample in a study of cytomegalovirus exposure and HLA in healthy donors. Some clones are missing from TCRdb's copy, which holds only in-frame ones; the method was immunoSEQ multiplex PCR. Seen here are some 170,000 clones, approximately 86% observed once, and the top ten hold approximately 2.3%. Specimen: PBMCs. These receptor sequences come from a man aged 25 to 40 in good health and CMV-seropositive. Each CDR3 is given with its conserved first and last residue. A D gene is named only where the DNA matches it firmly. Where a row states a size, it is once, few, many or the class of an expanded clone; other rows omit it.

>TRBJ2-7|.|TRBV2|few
CASSGQAYEQYF
TGTGCCAGCAGTGGACAGGCCTACGAGCAGTACTTC
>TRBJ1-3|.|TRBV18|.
CASSTASVSGNTIYF
TGTGCCAGCTCGACAGCCTCGGTCTCTGGAAACACCATATATTTT
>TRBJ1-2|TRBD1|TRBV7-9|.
CASSLVGTGDGYTF
TGTGCCAGCAGCTTAGTAGGCACAGGGGATGGCTACACCTTC
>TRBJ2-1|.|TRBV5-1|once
CASSLGAGDNEQFF
TGCGCCAGCAGCTTGGGTGCAGGGGACAATGAGCAGTTCTTC
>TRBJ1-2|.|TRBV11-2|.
CASSLEGRSNYGYTF
TGTGCCAGCAGCTTAGAGGGCAGAAGTAACTATGGCTACACCTTC
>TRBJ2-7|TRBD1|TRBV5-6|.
CASFAGTGAYEQYF
TGTGCCAGCTTCGCCGGGACAGGGGCCTACGAGCAGTACTTC
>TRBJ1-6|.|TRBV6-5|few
CASSYSTREGNSPLHF
TGTGCCAGCAGTTACTCGACCAGGGAAGGGAATTCACCCCTCCACTTT
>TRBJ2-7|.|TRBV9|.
CASSVAGATGYEQYF
TGTGCCAGCAGCGTAGCAGGGGCTACTGGCTACGAGCAGTACTTC
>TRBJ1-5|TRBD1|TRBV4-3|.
CASSQSSGTDIISPQHF
TGCGCCAGCAGCCAATCCTCGGGGACAGACATAATCAGCCCCCAGCATTTT
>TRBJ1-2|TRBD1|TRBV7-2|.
CASSLAAGQGLRSGYTF
TGTGCCAGCAGCTTAGCGGCGGGACAGGGCCTCCGCAGTGGCTACACCTTC
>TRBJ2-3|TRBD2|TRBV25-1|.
CASTRGRGSTDTQYF
TGTGCCAGCACAAGAGGGCGGGGGAGCACAGATACGCAGTATTTT
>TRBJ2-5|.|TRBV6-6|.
CASTEDTYQETQYF
TGTGCCAGCACGGAAGACACGTACCAAGAGACCCAGTACTTC
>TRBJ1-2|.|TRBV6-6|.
CASSYESQGPYGYTF
TGTGCCAGCAGTTACGAGTCCCAGGGCCCCTATGGCTACACCTTC
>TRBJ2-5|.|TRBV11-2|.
CASGLQETQYF
TGTGCCTCGGGACTCCAAGAGACCCAGTACTTC
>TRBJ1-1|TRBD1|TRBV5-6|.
CASSPSTGGHTEAFF
TGTGCCAGCAGCCCGTCGACAGGGGGGCACACTGAAGCTTTCTTT
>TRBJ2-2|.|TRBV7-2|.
CASSLVLAANTGELFF
TGTGCCAGCAGCTTAGTTTTGGCAGCGAACACCGGGGAGCTGTTTTTT
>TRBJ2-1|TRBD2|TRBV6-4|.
CASSPLAGGLNEQFF
TGTGCCAGCAGCCCCCTAGCGGGGGGCCTCAATGAGCAGTTCTTC
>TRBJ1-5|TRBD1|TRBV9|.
CASSAGQSNQPQHF
TGTGCCAGCAGCGCGGGACAGAGTAATCAGCCCCAGCATTTT
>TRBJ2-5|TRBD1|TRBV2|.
CASSLQGAIETQYF
TGTGCCAGCAGTCTACAGGGGGCCATCGAGACCCAGTACTTC
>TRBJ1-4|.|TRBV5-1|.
CASSLALDTEKLFF
TGCGCCAGCAGCTTGGCCTTGGACACTGAAAAACTGTTTTTT
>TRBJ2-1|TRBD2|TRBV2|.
CASSEWVSGGSAYNEQFF
TGTGCCAGCAGTGAATGGGTCAGCGGGGGGTCGGCCTACAATGAGCAGTTCTTC
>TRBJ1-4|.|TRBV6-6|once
CASSTAGANEKLFF
TGTGCCAGCAGTACCGCCGGGGCTAATGAAAAACTGTTTTTT
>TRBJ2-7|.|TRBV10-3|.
CATRATQYEQYF
TGTGCCACCCGCGCCACCCAATACGAGCAGTACTTC
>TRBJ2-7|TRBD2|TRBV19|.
CASSPGRDSYEQYF
TGTGCCAGTAGTCCGGGGAGGGACTCCTACGAGCAGTACTTC
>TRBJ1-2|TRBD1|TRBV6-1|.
CASSEDRVYGYTF
TGTGCCAGCAGTGAGGACAGGGTCTATGGCTACACCTTC
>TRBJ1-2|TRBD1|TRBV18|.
CASSPARQGYGYTF
TGTGCCAGCTCACCAGCGAGACAGGGCTATGGCTACACCTTC
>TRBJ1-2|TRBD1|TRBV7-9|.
CASSPLTGDGYTF
TGTGCCAGCAGCCCGTTGACAGGGGACGGCTACACCTTC
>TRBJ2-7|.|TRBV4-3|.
CASSQDRQGFYEQYF
TGCGCCAGCAGCCAAGATAGGCAGGGTTTCTACGAGCAGTACTTC
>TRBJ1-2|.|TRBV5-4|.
CASSWTEYYGYTF
TGTGCCAGCAGCTGGACAGAATACTATGGCTACACCTTC
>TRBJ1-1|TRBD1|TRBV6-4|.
CASRGTGGTDEAFF
TGTGCCAGCAGGGGGACAGGGGGTACGGATGAAGCTTTCTTT
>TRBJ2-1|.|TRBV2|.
CASSESEALNEQFF
TGTGCCAGCAGTGAAAGTGAGGCCCTTAATGAGCAGTTCTTC
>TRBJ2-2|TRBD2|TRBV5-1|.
CASSPSALAGGAGELFF
TGCGCCAGCAGCCCCTCGGCCCTAGCGGGGGGTGCCGGGGAGCTGTTTTTT
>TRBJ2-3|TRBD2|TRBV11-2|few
CASGQRGFTDTQYF
TGTGCGTCGGGGCAGCGGGGTTTCACAGATACGCAGTATTTT
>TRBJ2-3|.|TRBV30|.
CAWSVVGGGTDTQYF
TGTGCCTGGAGTGTAGTTGGCGGGGGCACAGATACGCAGTATTTT
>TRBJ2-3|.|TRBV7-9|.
CASSFGLARADTQYF
TGTGCCAGCAGCTTTGGCCTAGCAAGGGCAGATACGCAGTATTTT
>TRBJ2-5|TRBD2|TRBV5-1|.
CASSQLAGAETQYF
TGCGCCAGCAGCCAATTAGCGGGGGCAGAGACCCAGTACTTC
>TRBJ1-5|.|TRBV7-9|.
CASSFSQGSNQPQHF
TGTGCCAGCAGCTTTTCTCAGGGGTCTAATCAGCCCCAGCATTTT
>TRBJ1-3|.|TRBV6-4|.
CASSLVSGNTIYF
TGTGCCAGCAGTCTCGTCTCTGGAAACACCATATATTTT
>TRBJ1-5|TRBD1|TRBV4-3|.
CASSQGGRGREEPQHF
TGCGCCAGCAGCCAAGGAGGCAGGGGGCGCGAGGAGCCCCAGCATTTT
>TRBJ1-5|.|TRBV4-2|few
CASSQEGAGQPQHF
TGTGCCAGCAGCCAAGAGGGGGCTGGTCAGCCCCAGCATTTT
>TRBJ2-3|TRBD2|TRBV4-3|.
CASSQASGGSTDTQYF
TGCGCCAGCAGCCAAGCTAGCGGGGGTAGCACAGATACGCAGTATTTT
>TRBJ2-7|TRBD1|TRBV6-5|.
CASSYSTGNEQYF
TGTGCCAGCAGTTACTCGACAGGGAACGAGCAGTACTTC
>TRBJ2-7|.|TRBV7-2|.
CASSLGRYPREQYF
TGTGCCAGCAGCTTAGGCAGGTACCCCCGCGAGCAGTACTTC
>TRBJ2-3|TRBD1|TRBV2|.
CASSSGTAHTQYF
TGTGCCAGCAGTTCCGGGACAGCCCATACGCAGTATTTT
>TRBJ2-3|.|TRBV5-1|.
CASSFQVGGLRSTDTQYF
TGCGCCAGCAGCTTTCAAGTCGGAGGGCTCCGAAGCACAGATACGCAGTATTTT
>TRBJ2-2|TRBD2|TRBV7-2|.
CASSFLAVNTGELFF
TGTGCCAGCAGCTTCCTAGCGGTGAACACCGGGGAGCTGTTTTTT
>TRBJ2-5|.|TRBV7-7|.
CASRRDTNQETQYF
TGTGCTAGCAGGAGAGACACGAACCAAGAGACCCAGTACTTC
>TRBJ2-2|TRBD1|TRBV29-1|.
CSVEALDREETGELFF
TGCAGCGTTGAAGCCTTGGACAGGGAGGAAACCGGGGAGCTGTTTTTT
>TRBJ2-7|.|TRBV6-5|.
CASSYSERSTYEQYF
TGTGCCAGCAGTTATTCAGAGCGGTCTACCTACGAGCAGTACTTC
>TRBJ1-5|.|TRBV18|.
CASSPAGPYSNQPQHF
TGTGCCAGCTCACCAGCAGGGCCTTACAGCAATCAGCCCCAGCATTTT
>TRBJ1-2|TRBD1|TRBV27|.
CASAQGGNYGYTF
TGTGCCAGCGCACAGGGGGGAAACTATGGCTACACCTTC
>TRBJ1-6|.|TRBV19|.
CASSIVEGDGSPLHF
TGTGCCAGTAGTATAGTTGAGGGAGATGGGTCACCCCTCCACTTT
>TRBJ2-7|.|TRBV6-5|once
CASSYSPHQGYEQYF
TGTGCCAGCAGTTACTCACCGCACCAGGGCTACGAGCAGTACTTC